Listed below are T cell receptor beta chains from one sample, sequenced in a study of T cell responses to AZD1222 COVID-19 vaccine. Assay: immunoSEQ multiplex PCR; the TCRdb copy retains only in-frame clones and omits some. In the table there are approximately 150,000 clones, 92% of which are singletons. Material: peripheral blood, obtained on day 0 of AZD1222 vaccination. Source of these receptors: an adult in good health. The CDR3 runs from the conserved cysteine through the conserved F or W. Fields, in order: V gene, clone size, D gene, J gene, CDR3 DNA, CDR3 protein. A D gene is named only where the DNA matches it firmly. A clone size is listed for some rows: how often the clone was seen (once, few, many), or a class if it is expanded.

V: TRBV6-5; size: NA; D: TRBD1; J: TRBJ1-1; DNA: TGTGCCAGCAGCTGGACAGGCGGGGGTGAAGCTTTCTTT; CDR3: CASSWTGGGEAFF
V: TRBV11-2; size: NA; D: TRBD2; J: TRBJ2-1; DNA: TGTGCCAGCAGCCGACGGACTAGCGGGGTTTCTAGGAATGAGCAGTTCTTC; CDR3: CASSRRTSGVSRNEQFF
V: TRBV25-1; size: NA; D: TRBD1; J: TRBJ2-7; DNA: TGTGCCAGCAGTGAACTCGGACAGGGTTCCGTCGAGCAGTACTTC; CDR3: CASSELGQGSVEQYF
V: TRBV25-1; size: NA; D: NA; J: TRBJ1-6; DNA: TGTGCCAGCAGTGAAGGTGCGGGGGGGAATTCACCCCTCCACTTT; CDR3: CASSEGAGGNSPLHF
V: TRBV9; size: NA; D: NA; J: TRBJ2-1; DNA: TGTGCCAGCAGCGTAGGGGCAGGGGGGTACAATGAGCAGTTCTTC; CDR3: CASSVGAGGYNEQFF
V: TRBV30; size: NA; D: TRBD2; J: TRBJ2-7; DNA: TGTGCCTGGAGTGTGGGAGGGCTAGCGGGAGCAGGGGAGCAGTACTTC; CDR3: CAWSVGGLAGAGEQYF
V: TRBV6-2/TRBV6-3; size: NA; D: NA; J: TRBJ2-1; DNA: TGTGCCAGCAGTTACTTGGGGGCTTACAATGAGCAGTTCTTC; CDR3: CASSYLGAYNEQFF
V: TRBV4-2; size: once; D: TRBD1; J: TRBJ2-6; DNA: TGTGCCAGCACCCCCCCTCGGGACAGGGCCTTACTATACTCTGGGGCCAACGTCCTGACTTTC; CDR3: CASTPPRDRALLYSGANVLTF
V: TRBV11-1; size: NA; D: TRBD1; J: TRBJ1-1; DNA: TGTGCCAGCAGCTCGACAGGGGGGGCCACTGAAGCTTTCTTT; CDR3: CASSSTGGATEAFF
V: TRBV27; size: NA; D: NA; J: TRBJ2-1; DNA: TGTGCCAGCAGTTTAAACTTCGGCAATGAGCAGTTCTTC; CDR3: CASSLNFGNEQFF
V: TRBV15; size: once; D: NA; J: TRBJ1-3; DNA: TGTGCCACCAGCAGAGACAGGAGCTCTGGAAACACCATATATTTT; CDR3: CATSRDRSSGNTIYF
V: TRBV2; size: NA; D: NA; J: TRBJ1-1; DNA: TGTGCCAGCAGTGCGCAGCAGAACACTGAAGCTTTCTTT; CDR3: CASSAQQNTEAFF
V: TRBV2; size: NA; D: TRBD1; J: TRBJ2-2; DNA: TGTGCCAGCAGAAGGGACAGGATGAACACCGGGGAGCTGTTTTTT; CDR3: CASRRDRMNTGELFF
V: TRBV3-1/TRBV3-2; size: NA; D: NA; J: TRBJ1-2; DNA: TGTGCCAGCAGCCAAGTCGAAAGGGGGGGCTACACCTTC; CDR3: CASSQVERGGYTF
V: TRBV10-1; size: NA; D: TRBD2; J: TRBJ2-3; DNA: TGCGCCAGCAGTGAGACCCCCTCCCGAGCGGGGAGGGATACGCAGTATTTT; CDR3: CASSETPSRAGRDTQYF
V: TRBV5-1; size: NA; D: NA; J: TRBJ2-5; DNA: TGCGCCAGCACCCCGGGGGCGGGACATACAGAGACCCAGTACTTC; CDR3: CASTPGAGHTETQYF
V: TRBV5-1; size: NA; D: TRBD1; J: TRBJ2-7; DNA: TGCGCCAGCAGCCGAGGGCAGGGGGCGGTCGACGAGCAGTACTTC; CDR3: CASSRGQGAVDEQYF
V: TRBV5-1; size: NA; D: NA; J: TRBJ2-3; DNA: TGCGCCAGCAGCTTCGGCAGGTTCACAGATACGCAGTATTTT; CDR3: CASSFGRFTDTQYF
V: TRBV29-1; size: NA; D: TRBD1; J: TRBJ2-3; DNA: TGCAGCGTGCTAAACAGGGGGACAGATACGCAGTATTTT; CDR3: CSVLNRGTDTQYF
V: TRBV2; size: NA; D: NA; J: TRBJ1-1; DNA: TGTGCCAGCAGCAGGGTGGGTATGAACACTGAAGCTTTCTTT; CDR3: CASSRVGMNTEAFF
V: TRBV5-1; size: NA; D: NA; J: TRBJ1-4; DNA: TGCGCCAGCAGCCCCCGACGAGGGAATGAAAAACTGTTTTTT; CDR3: CASSPRRGNEKLFF
V: TRBV25-1; size: NA; D: TRBD2; J: TRBJ2-1; DNA: TGTGCCAGCAGTGTGGCGGGGGGGCGAGGTGAGCAGTTCTTC; CDR3: CASSVAGGRGEQFF
V: TRBV5-4; size: once; D: NA; J: TRBJ2-7; DNA: TGTGCCAGCAGCTTTACAGGGAACGAGCAGTACTTC; CDR3: CASSFTGNEQYF
V: TRBV9; size: NA; D: TRBD1; J: TRBJ2-5; DNA: TGTGCCAGCAGCCCAGGACAGGGCAGGGAGACCCAGTACTTC; CDR3: CASSPGQGRETQYF
V: TRBV5-6; size: NA; D: NA; J: TRBJ1-4; DNA: TGTGCCAGCCGGCGGGGGTCCAGGAATGAAAAACTGTTTTTT; CDR3: CASRRGSRNEKLFF
V: TRBV20-1; size: NA; D: NA; J: TRBJ2-2; DNA: TGCAGTGCTCCCTCGGCCGGGGAGCTGTTTTTT; CDR3: CSAPSAGELFF
V: TRBV3-1/TRBV3-2; size: once; D: TRBD1; J: TRBJ1-4; DNA: TGTGCCAGCAGCGCAGGGACAGCTAATGAAAAACTGTTTTTT; CDR3: CASSAGTANEKLFF
V: TRBV9; size: NA; D: TRBD1; J: TRBJ1-2; DNA: TGTGCCAGCAGCGTAGTCCCTTTTGGACAGGGTAGGAGTGCTGGCTACACCTTC; CDR3: CASSVVPFGQGRSAGYTF
V: TRBV20-1; size: NA; D: NA; J: TRBJ1-1; DNA: TGCAGTGCTAAGGAGATTGAAGCTTTCTTT; CDR3: CSAKEIEAFF
V: TRBV4-1; size: NA; D: NA; J: TRBJ2-7; DNA: TGCGCCAGCAGCCAAGAAGCGGCGGCAGCCAGGGAGCAGTACTTC; CDR3: CASSQEAAAAREQYF
V: TRBV4-2; size: many; D: TRBD1; J: TRBJ1-1; DNA: TGTGCCAGCAGCCAACCACAGGGGGCGCAAGCGTCAGCTTTCTTT; CDR3: CASSQPQGAQASAFF
V: TRBV5-1; size: NA; D: TRBD1; J: TRBJ1-2; DNA: TGCGCCAGCAGACGACAGGGAGGCTATGGCTACACCTTC; CDR3: CASRRQGGYGYTF
V: TRBV6-5; size: NA; D: NA; J: TRBJ2-5; DNA: TGTGCGTCTCTCCCTGAGACCCAGTACTTC; CDR3: CASLPETQYF
V: TRBV10-3; size: NA; D: NA; J: TRBJ1-6; DNA: TGTGCCATCAGTGAGTGGGGAAATTCACCCCTCCACTTT; CDR3: CAISEWGNSPLHF
V: TRBV7-2; size: NA; D: TRBD2; J: TRBJ2-3; DNA: TGTGCCAGCAGCCGGGAGGCCCGCTTTTCTAGCACAGATACGCAGTATTTT; CDR3: CASSREARFSSTDTQYF
V: TRBV19; size: NA; D: NA; J: TRBJ1-1; DNA: TGTGCCAGTAGTATAATATTTCAGGGGCGAGTGGCTGAAGCTTTCTTT; CDR3: CASSIIFQGRVAEAFF